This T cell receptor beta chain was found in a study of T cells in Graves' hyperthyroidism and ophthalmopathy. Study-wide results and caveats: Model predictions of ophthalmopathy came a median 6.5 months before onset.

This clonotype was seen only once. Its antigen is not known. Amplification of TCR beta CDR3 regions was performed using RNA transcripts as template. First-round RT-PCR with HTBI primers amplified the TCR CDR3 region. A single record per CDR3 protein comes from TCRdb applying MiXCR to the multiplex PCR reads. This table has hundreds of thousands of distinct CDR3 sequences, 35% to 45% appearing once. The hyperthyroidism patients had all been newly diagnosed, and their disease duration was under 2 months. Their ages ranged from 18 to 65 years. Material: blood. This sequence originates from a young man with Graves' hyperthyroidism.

The CDR3 nucleotides read TGTGCCAGCAGCCCCCTGAAGAACTATGGCTACACCTTC. Protein product: CASSPLKNYGYTF. The J gene is TRBJ1-2, the V gene TRBV7-8; D not resolved. This CDR3 contains 13 residues. The ends were cut back, 5 bases at V and 2 bases at J, with 9 bases in the middle. Germline V lookup: CDR1 SGHVS, CDR2 FQNEAQ.